A single sample is the source of the 28 T cell receptor beta chains below, sequenced in a study of radiation and T cells in renal cell carcinoma. Only in-frame clones appear in the TCRdb table, and some are missing; sequencing was by immunoSEQ multiplex PCR. The sample contains 150,000 or so clones, less than 85% of which appear only once. Time point here: baseline pretreatment blood. Treatment given: 15 Gy SBRT to primary tumor, nephrectomy 4 weeks later. The sample was blood, taken from a patient whose treatment included radiotherapy and nephrectomy. The receptors were gathered from a woman in her 50s with renal cell carcinoma.

The chain joins TRBV2 to TRBJ2-7; 7 bases match TRBD1. The CDR3 has 15 residues. Germline trimming cut 6 bases from V and 0 bases from J; bases unmatched to any gene: 8. Germline V CDR1 and CDR2: SNHLY, FYNNEI. The CDR3 DNA follows: TGTGCCAGCAGACAGGGGCCCTTCCTCTCCTACGAGCAGTACTTC. Protein sequence: CASRQGPFLSYEQYF.

This rearrangement joins TRBV15 to TRBJ2-7; D is unclear. Per the germline V gene, CDR1 is LNHNV and CDR2 is YYDKDF (reference sequence). This CDR3 comprises 15 residues. Trimming cost V 3 bases and J 5 bases, with 17 bases left between them. The CDR3 is CATSRSPGTANEQYF. The CDR3, as DNA: TGTGCCACCAGCAGGTCCCCGGGCACCGCCAACGAGCAGTACTTC. The entire variable domain, with the rest obtained from reference TRBV15 and TRBJ2-7, is as follows: DAMVIQNPRYQVTQFGKPVTLSCSQTLNHNVMYWYQQKSSQAPKLLFHYYDKDFNNEADTPDNFQSRRPNTSFCFLDIRSPGLGDTAMYLCATSRSPGTANEQYFGPGTRLTVT.

This sequence joins TRBV7-9 and TRBJ2-5; 12 bases fit TRBD2. Germline lookup yields CDR1 SEHNR and CDR2 FQNEAQ (reference sequence). The V gene end was trimmed by 5 bases and the J gene end by 4 bases; junction bases not matched to a gene: 5. This CDR3 comprises 15 residues. CDR3 DNA sequence: TGTGCCAGCAGCGACGGGGGACTAGCGGGAGAGACCCAGTACTTC. Protein product: CASSDGGLAGETQYF.

V usage is TRBV6-5 and J usage is TRBJ1-2; the D is unclear. Deletions cut 6 bases from V and 2 bases from J, with 16 bases between. CDR1 and CDR2 from the germline V gene are MNHEY and SVGAGI. This CDR3 has 15 residues. Here the CDR3 DNA reads TGTGCCAGCAGGAGATCAGGAAATTTCAACTATGGCTACACCTTC. Translated: CASRRSGNFNYGYTF.

This rearrangement joins TRBV6-1 to TRBJ1-2; TRBD1 matches at 9 bases. The germline gives CDR1 MNHNS, CDR2 SASEGT. Trimming at V came to 7 bases and at J to 3 bases, leaving 3 bases not matched to a gene. The CDR3 runs to 13 residues. CDR3 protein: CASMDRGDYGYTF. Here the CDR3 DNA reads TGTGCCAGCATGGACAGGGGAGACTATGGCTACACCTTC.

This clone has a handful of counts. V is TRBV28 and J is TRBJ1-2; D unclear. The germline gives CDR1 MDHEN, CDR2 SYDVKM. The V end was cut by 2 bases, the J end by 5 bases, with 3 bases between. This CDR3 region has 11 residues. CDR3 bases: TGTGCCAGCAGTTTACGGTATGGCTACACCTTC. Translating it yields CASSLRYGYTF.

The chain carries TRBV6-6 and TRBJ2-5, with a possible D match to TRBD2 (5 bases). TRBJ2-7 explains the end of the DNA better; the J call may be wrong. Germline V gives CDR1 MNHNY, CDR2 SVGAGI (reference sequence). CDR3 length equals 15 residues. CDR3 region: CASSYTFEGSYEQYF. The CDR3 DNA reads TGTGCCAGCAGTTACACGTTCGAGGGTTCCTACGAGCAGTACTTC.

The chain recombines TRBV7-2 with TRBJ1-4; D is possibly TRBD1 (6 bases). The CDR3 covers 15 residues. Germline V gene data show CDR1 as SGHTA and CDR2 as FQGNSA. Trimming removed 5 bases from V and 8 bases from J, with 18 bases in between. The CDR3 sequence is CASSPQSTGREKLFF. The DNA of the CDR3 is TGTGCCAGCAGCCCCCAGTCCACAGGGAGGGAAAAACTGTTTTTT.

This clone was recorded only once. Here the CDR3 DNA reads TGCGCCAGCAGCTTGGATCGGCTAGCGGGAGAGACCCAGTACTTC. Residues: CASSLDRLAGETQYF. This chain links TRBV5-1 with TRBJ2-5; 8 nucleotides line up with TRBD2. CDR1 is SGHRS and CDR2 is YFSETQ in the germline V gene. Trimming removed 0 bases from V and 4 bases from J; junction bases left unmatched: 5. The CDR3 is 15 residues long.

The chain combines TRBV7-6 with TRBJ1-1, with D perhaps matching TRBD1 (5 bases). V lost 1 base and J lost 5, with 11 bases in between. Germline assignment: CDR1 SGHVS and CDR2 FNYEAQ. The CDR3 sequence is 14 residues long. DNA of the CDR3: TGTGCCAGCAGCTTAGGGGGCGCCGGTACTGAAGCTTTCTTT. Protein: CASSLGGAGTEAFF.

The V call is TRBV7-9, the J call TRBJ2-5, with 12 bases matching TRBD2. Trimming cost V 5 bases and J 5 bases; bases outside gene matches: 6. CDR3 length equals 15 residues. Per germline, CDR1 SEHNR and CDR2 FQNEAQ (reference sequence). The CDR3 spells CASSLRTSGIETQYF. The CDR3 DNA follows: TGTGCCAGCAGCCTCCGGACTAGCGGGATTGAGACCCAGTACTTC.

J is TRBJ1-1 and V is TRBV28; possible D gene TRBD1, 5 bases. V was pared by 6 bases and J by 1 base, with 15 bases between. The CDR3 extends over 15 amino acids. Germline V gene data show CDR1 as MDHEN and CDR2 as SYDVKM. The CDR3 coding sequence is TGTGCCAGCAGCAGCCCAGGGACCAAGAACACTGAAGCTTTCTTT. Amino acid sequence: CASSSPGTKNTEAFF.

This clone was seen a handful of times. The chain couples TRBV18 to TRBJ1-5; no definite D call. This CDR3 contains 13 residues. Trimming cost V 5 bases and J 3 bases, with 8 bases left between them. Germline assignment: CDR1 KGHSH and CDR2 LQKENI. The CDR3 coding sequence is TGTGCCAGCTCAGGGTCCCACAATCAGCCCCAGCATTTT. It translates to CASSGSHNQPQHF. Filled out from reference TRBV18 and TRBJ1-5, the complete variable domain reads NAGVMQNPRHLVRRRGQEARLRCSPMKGHSHVYWYRQLPEEGLKFMVYLQKENIIDESGMPKERFSAEFPKEGPSILRIQQVVRGDSAAYFCASSGSHNQPQHFGDGTRLSIL.

In this sample, this clone turned up once. The chain recombines TRBV9 with TRBJ2-7, with TRBD2 matching 8 bases. This CDR3 has 14 residues. J was trimmed by 4 bases and V by 7 bases; bases with no gene match: 10. The germline gives CDR1 SGDLS, CDR2 YYNGEE. CDR3 loop: CASGGFGGGYEQYF. The CDR3 DNA reads TGTGCCAGCGGCGGTTTCGGCGGGGGGTACGAGCAGTACTTC. Variable domain in full (rest from reference TRBV9 and TRBJ2-7): DSGVTQTPKHLITATGQRVTLRCSPRSGDLSVYWYQQSLDQGLQFLIQYYNGEERAKGNILERFSAQQFPDLHSELNLSSLELGDSALYFCASGGFGGGYEQYFGPGTRLTVT.

The chain couples TRBV4-3 to TRBJ1-1, with 9 bases identical to TRBD1. The ends lost 4 bases at V and 2 bases at J; junction bases unmatched: 8. Germline CDR1 is LGHNA and CDR2 is YSLEER. This CDR3 is built from 16 residues. CDR3: CASSLTGGGGNTEAFF. Written as DNA, the CDR3 is TGCGCCAGCAGCCTTACAGGGGGCGGAGGAAACACTGAAGCTTTCTTT.

This clone was counted between two and nine times. The chain couples TRBV30 to TRBJ1-2; a possible D gene is TRBD1 (6 bases). Germline values: CDR1 GTSNPN, CDR2 SVGIG (reference sequence). This CDR3 comprises 14 residues. The germline V and J ends were trimmed by 6 bases and 4 bases, with 18 bases remaining between them. The CDR3 DNA follows: TGTGCCTGTCATATGGGCGGGGACACCTATGGCTACACCTTC. Translating it yields CACHMGGDTYGYTF. Variable domain in full (rest from reference TRBV30 and TRBJ1-2): SQTIHQWPATLVQPVGSPLSLECTVEGTSNPNLYWYRQAAGRGLQLLFYSVGIGQISSEVPQNLSASRPQDRQFILSSKKLLLSDSGFYLCACHMGGDTYGYTFGSGTRLTVV.

The gene calls are TRBV7-2 and TRBJ1-3, with 8 bases fitting TRBD1. Per the germline V gene, CDR1 is SGHTA and CDR2 is FQGNSA. Trimming cost V 1 base and J 2 bases; bases outside gene matches: 7. CDR3 length: 17 residues. For the CDR3, the DNA is TGTGCCAGCAGCTTAGGTGGCAGGGGGCAGGCTGGAAACACCATATATTTT. Its translation is CASSLGGRGQAGNTIYF. Together with reference TRBV7-2 and TRBJ1-3, the CDR3 gives the full variable domain: GAGVSQSPSNKVTEKGKDVELRCDPISGHTALYWYRQSLGQGLEFLIYFQGNSAPDKSGLPSDRFSAERTGGSVSTLTIQRTQQEDSAVYLCASSLGGRGQAGNTIYFGEGSWLTVV.

This clone was seen a handful of times. This chain joins TRBV7-9 and TRBJ2-5, with D perhaps matching TRBD1 or TRBD2 (5 bases each). CDR1 SEHNR and CDR2 FQNEAQ come from the germline V gene (reference sequence). Deletions cut 2 bases from V and 7 bases from J, with 8 bases between. The CDR3 has 12 residues. CDR3 protein: CASSLTGGTQYF. CDR3 in DNA: TGTGCCAGCAGCTTAACTGGGGGGACCCAGTACTTC. Full variable domain (outside the CDR3, taken from reference TRBV7-9 and TRBJ2-5): DTGVSQNPRHKITKRGQNVTFRCDPISEHNRLYWYRQTLGQGPEFLTYFQNEAQLEKSRLLSDRFSAERPKGSFSTLEIQRTEQGDSAMYLCASSLTGGTQYFGPGTRLLVL.

The genes are TRBV29-1 and TRBJ2-1, with D tentatively TRBD2 (5 bases). The CDR3 runs to 13 residues. V lost 4 bases and J lost 3, with 10 bases in between. In germline, CDR1 is SQVTM, CDR2 ANQGSEA. CDR3 loop: CSVGLAVYNEQFF. The CDR3 DNA reads TGCAGCGTTGGGCTAGCCGTCTACAATGAGCAGTTCTTC.

The table lists this clone with a count of one. The V and J genes are TRBV7-2 and TRBJ1-5; D gene unclear. The CDR3 is 14 residues long. V dropped 1 base and J dropped 0 bases, with 4 bases sitting between them. CDR1 and CDR2 from the germline V gene are SGHTA and FQGNSA. CDR3 nucleotides: TGTGCCAGCAGCTTAGGGGTTAGCAATCAGCCCCAGCATTTT. Translating gives CASSLGVSNQPQHF.

The chain has TRBV10-1 and TRBJ2-5, with D unresolved. The V gene lost 4 bases and the J gene lost 5 bases, with 11 bases spanning the gap. CDR3 length: 13 amino acids. Germline-derived CDR1 and CDR2 are WNHNN and SYGVQD (reference sequence). DNA for the CDR3: TGCGCCAGCAGTGCATCGGGTGCGGAGACCCAGTACTTC. Its translation is CASSASGAETQYF.

The chain couples TRBV4-3 to TRBJ1-3, with D possibly TRBD1 on 5 matching bases. The CDR3 is 16 residues long. V lost 1 base and J 4 bases, leaving 14 bases between the germline ends. From germline, CDR1 is LGHNA and CDR2 YSLEER. This CDR3 reads CASSQAPAGMGNTIYF. CDR3 coding DNA: TGCGCCAGCAGCCAAGCACCCGCAGGGATGGGAAACACCATATATTTT.

The CDR3 DNA sequence: TGCGCCAGCAGCCAAGAGGGGGGGACTGAAGCTTTCTTT. Translation: CASSQEGGTEAFF. The genes are TRBV4-3 and TRBJ1-1, with a tentative D call TRBD1 (5 bases). Trimming shortened V by 0 bases and J by 5 bases, and 7 bases separated the two germline ends. CDR1 is LGHNA and CDR2 is YSLEER in the germline V gene. This CDR3 has 13 residues.

This chain connects TRBV11-2 to TRBJ2-7; D not resolved. V dropped 0 bases and J dropped 3 bases, with 9 bases sitting between them. CDR3 length equals 14 residues. Germline CDR1 SGHAT, CDR2 FQNNGV. This CDR3 is CASSLDSPNYEQYF. The DNA of the CDR3 is TGTGCCAGCAGCTTAGATTCACCCAACTACGAGCAGTACTTC.

The chain carries TRBV4-3 and TRBJ2-5, with unresolved D. Per germline, CDR1 LGHNA and CDR2 YSLEER. This CDR3 contains 13 residues. Trimming removed 1 base from V and 5 bases from J, with 8 bases in between. This CDR3 is CASSQVFGETQYF. The CDR3 bases are TGCGCCAGCAGCCAAGTCTTCGGCGAGACCCAGTACTTC.

This chain links TRBV5-1 with TRBJ2-5; D is uncertain. The length of the CDR3 is 16 residues. The germline V gene has CDR1 SGHRS and CDR2 YFSETQ. The V end was cut by 4 bases, the J end by 2 bases, with 18 bases between. The CDR3 nucleotides are TGCGCCAGCAGCAAACGGCTTCGGGTAGATCAAGAGACCCAGTACTTC. Protein sequence: CASSKRLRVDQETQYF.

The chain has TRBV6-5 and TRBJ1-6; D perhaps matches TRBD1 (6 bases). Deletions cut 7 bases from V and 4 bases from J, with 14 bases between. This CDR3 is built from 15 residues. Germline V gene data show CDR1 as MNHEY and CDR2 as SVGAGI. CDR3 sequence reads: CASMRQDIYNSPLHF. The CDR3 nucleotides read TGTGCCAGCATGCGACAGGACATTTATAATTCACCCCTCCACTTT.

The chain links TRBV5-1 to TRBJ1-4; D is unclear. There are 16 residues in the CDR3. The germline V gene encodes CDR1 SGHRS and CDR2 YFSETQ. V dropped 0 bases and J dropped 8 bases, with 17 bases sitting between them. The CDR3 region has the DNA TGCGCCAGCAGCTTGGCCCCGAGTGGAGGCGGCGAAAAACTGTTTTTT. It translates to CASSLAPSGGGEKLFF.